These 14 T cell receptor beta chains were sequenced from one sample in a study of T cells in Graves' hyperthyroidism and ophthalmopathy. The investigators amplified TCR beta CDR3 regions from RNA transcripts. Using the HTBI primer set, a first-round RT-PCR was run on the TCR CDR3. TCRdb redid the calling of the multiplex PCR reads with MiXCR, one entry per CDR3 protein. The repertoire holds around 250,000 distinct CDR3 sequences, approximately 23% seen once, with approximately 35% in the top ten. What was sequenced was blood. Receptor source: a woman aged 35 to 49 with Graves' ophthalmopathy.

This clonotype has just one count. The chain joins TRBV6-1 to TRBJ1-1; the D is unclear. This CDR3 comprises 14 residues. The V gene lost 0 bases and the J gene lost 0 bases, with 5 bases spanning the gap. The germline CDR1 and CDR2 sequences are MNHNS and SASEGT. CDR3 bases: TGTGCCAGCAGTGAAGCGGAGTTGAACACTGAAGCTTTCTTT. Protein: CASSEAELNTEAFF.

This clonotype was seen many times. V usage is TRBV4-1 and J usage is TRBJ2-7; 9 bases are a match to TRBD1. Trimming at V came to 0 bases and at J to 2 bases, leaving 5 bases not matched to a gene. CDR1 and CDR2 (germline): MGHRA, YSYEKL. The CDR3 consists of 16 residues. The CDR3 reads CASSQDRDRVAYEQYF. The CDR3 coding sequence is TGCGCCAGCAGCCAAGATAGGGACAGGGTCGCCTACGAGCAGTACTTC.

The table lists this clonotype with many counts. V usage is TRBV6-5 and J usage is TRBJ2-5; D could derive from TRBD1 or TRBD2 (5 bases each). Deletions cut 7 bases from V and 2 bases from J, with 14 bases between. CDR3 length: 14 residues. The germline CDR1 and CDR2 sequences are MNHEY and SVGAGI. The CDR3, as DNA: TGTGCCAGCACCGATCCGGGACCACAAGAGACCCAGTACTTC. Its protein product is CASTDPGPQETQYF.

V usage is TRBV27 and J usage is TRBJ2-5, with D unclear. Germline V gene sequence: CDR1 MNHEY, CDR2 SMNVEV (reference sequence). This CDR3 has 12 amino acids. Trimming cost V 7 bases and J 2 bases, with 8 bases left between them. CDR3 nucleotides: TGTGCCAGCAAAGGCGGACAAGAGACCCAGTACTTC. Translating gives CASKGGQETQYF.

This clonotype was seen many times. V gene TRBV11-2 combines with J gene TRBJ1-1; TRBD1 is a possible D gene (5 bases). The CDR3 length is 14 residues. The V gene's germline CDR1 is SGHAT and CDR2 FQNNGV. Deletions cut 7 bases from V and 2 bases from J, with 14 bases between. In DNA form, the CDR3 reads TGTGCCAGCACCTCCGCAGGGAGCAACACTGAAGCTTTCTTT. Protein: CASTSAGSNTEAFF.

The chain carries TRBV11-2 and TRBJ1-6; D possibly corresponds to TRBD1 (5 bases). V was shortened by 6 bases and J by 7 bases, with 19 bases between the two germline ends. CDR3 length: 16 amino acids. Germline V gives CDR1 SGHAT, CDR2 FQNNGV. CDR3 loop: CASSLSVQGPNSPLHF. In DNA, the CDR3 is TGTGCCAGCAGTTTAAGTGTCCAGGGTCCGAATTCACCCCTCCACTTT.

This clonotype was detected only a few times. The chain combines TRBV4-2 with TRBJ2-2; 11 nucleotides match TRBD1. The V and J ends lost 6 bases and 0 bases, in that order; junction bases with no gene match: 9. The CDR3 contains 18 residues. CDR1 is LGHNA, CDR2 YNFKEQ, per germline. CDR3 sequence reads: CASRGPRDRGANTGELFF. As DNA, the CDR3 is TGTGCCAGCAGGGGGCCGCGGGACAGGGGGGCGAACACCGGGGAGCTGTTTTTT.

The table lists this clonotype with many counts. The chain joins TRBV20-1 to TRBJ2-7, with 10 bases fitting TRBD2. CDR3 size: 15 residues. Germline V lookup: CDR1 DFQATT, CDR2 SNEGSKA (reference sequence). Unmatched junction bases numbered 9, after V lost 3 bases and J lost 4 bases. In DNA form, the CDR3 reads TGCAGTGCTAGGGGGGCGGGACTAGCGTTTTACGAGCAGTACTTC. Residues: CSARGAGLAFYEQYF.

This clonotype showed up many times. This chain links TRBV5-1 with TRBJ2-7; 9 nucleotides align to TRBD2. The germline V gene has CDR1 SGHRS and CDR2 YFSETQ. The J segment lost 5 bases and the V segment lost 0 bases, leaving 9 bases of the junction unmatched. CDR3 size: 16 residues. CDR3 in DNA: TGCGCCAGCAGCTTGGCGGGTAGCGGGAGTTTTCACGAGCAGTACTTC. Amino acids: CASSLAGSGSFHEQYF.

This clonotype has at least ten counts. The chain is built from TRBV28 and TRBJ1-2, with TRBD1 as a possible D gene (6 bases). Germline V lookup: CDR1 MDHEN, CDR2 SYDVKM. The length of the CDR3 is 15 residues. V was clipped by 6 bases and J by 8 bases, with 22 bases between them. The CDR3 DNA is TGTGCCAGCAGCCCGGTGGGGGCGGTTAAGGCCGGCTACACCTTC. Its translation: CASSPVGAVKAGYTF.

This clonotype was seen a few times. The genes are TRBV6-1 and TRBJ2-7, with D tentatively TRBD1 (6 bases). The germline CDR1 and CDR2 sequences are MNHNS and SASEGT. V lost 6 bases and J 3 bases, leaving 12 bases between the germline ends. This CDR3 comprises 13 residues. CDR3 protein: CASRDSMYYEQYF. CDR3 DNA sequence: TGTGCCAGCAGGGACAGCATGTACTACGAGCAGTACTTC.

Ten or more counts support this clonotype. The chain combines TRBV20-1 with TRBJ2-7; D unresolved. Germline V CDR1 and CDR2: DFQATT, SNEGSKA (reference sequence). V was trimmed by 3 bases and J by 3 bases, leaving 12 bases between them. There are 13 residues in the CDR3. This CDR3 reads CSASGLGVYEQYF. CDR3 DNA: TGCAGTGCTAGTGGTCTAGGAGTCTACGAGCAGTACTTC.

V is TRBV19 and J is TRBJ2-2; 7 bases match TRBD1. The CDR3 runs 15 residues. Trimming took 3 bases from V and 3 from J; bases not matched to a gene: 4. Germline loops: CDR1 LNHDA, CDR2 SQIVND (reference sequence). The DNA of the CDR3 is TGTGCCAGTAGTATTGGCAGGGGGTACACCGGGGAGCTGTTTTTT. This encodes CASSIGRGYTGELFF. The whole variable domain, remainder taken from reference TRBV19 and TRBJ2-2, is DGGITQSPKYLFRKEGQNVTLSCEQNLNHDAMYWYRQDPGQGLRLIYYSQIVNDFQKGDIAEGYSVSREKKESFPLTVTSAQKNPTAFYLCASSIGRGYTGELFFGEGSRLTVL.

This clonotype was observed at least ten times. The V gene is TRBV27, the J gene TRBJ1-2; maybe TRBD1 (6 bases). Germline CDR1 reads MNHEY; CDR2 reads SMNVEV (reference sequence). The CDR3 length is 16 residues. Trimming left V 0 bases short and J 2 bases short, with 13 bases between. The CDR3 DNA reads TGTGCCAGCAGTTTATCGCAAACAGGGCGGAACTATGGCTACACCTTC. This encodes CASSLSQTGRNYGYTF.